There are many counts of the clone carrying this T cell receptor beta chain. What it binds is not known. The sample comes from a study of T-cell reconstitution after alpha-beta-depleted transplantation in children. Study findings and constraints: Hyperexpanded clones declined; after one year, newly produced T cells mostly supplied diversity.

CDR3 length: 14 amino acids. Trimming pared 2 bases from V and 1 base from J, leaving 11 bases between. Germline CDR1 is DFQATT and CDR2 is SNEGSKA (reference sequence). Preparation of the TCRbeta library involved a method that used unique molecular identifiers. TCRdb re-called the PCR reads with MiXCR, one entry per CDR3 protein. Here the sample spans hundreds of thousands of distinct CDR3 sequences, roughly 13% being singletons. Here the sequenced sample was PBMCs, taken before TCRalphabeta/CD19-depleted stem cell transplant. The chain combines TRBV20-1 with TRBJ1-1; tentative D call: TRBD1 (5 bases). This TCR was recovered from a girl aged 2-10 years with congenital amegakaryocytic thrombocytopenia, due to receive a stem cell transplant. The CDR3 DNA sequence: TGCAGTGCTAGAAAGGGTGGGGGGAACACTGAAGCTTTCTTT. Protein sequence: CSARKGGGNTEAFF.